This T cell receptor beta chain originates from a study of CD8 T cells in ankylosing spondylitis. Study-wide results and limits: Significant enrichment of disease-linked clones was reported in matched ankylosing spondylitis synovial fluid. Made up of eight highly homologous variants, a TCR beta motif appeared characteristic of ankylosing spondylitis blood.

In regard to this clonotype: Its target is unknown.

From germline, CDR1 is MGHRA and CDR2 YSYEKL. This CDR3 comprises 15 residues. V trimming: 4 bases; J trimming: 5 bases; junction bases outside the gene matches: 6. Molecular-barcoded quantitative 5'-RACE produced these TCR beta libraries. TCRdb analysed the 5' RACE reads with MiXCR anew, one entry per CDR3 protein. The sample contains 200,000 to 250,000 distinct CDR3 sequences, around 16% of which appear only once. Input material: blood, either unsorted or a sorted T cell fraction (not recorded which). The chain uses TRBV4-1 and TRBJ2-1; 9 bases fit TRBD2. This clonotype originated in a male donor with ankylosing spondylitis. CDR3 nucleotide sequence: TGCGCCAGCAGCCCGCGGGAGGGTAGTGACAATGAGCAGTTCTTC. It is translated as CASSPREGSDNEQFF.